The 11 T cell receptor beta chains below come from one sample, sequenced in a study of cytomegalovirus exposure and HLA in healthy donors. PCR employed 60 Vbeta and 13 Jbeta primers. TCRdb's table, derived via immunoSEQ multiplex PCR, lists solely in-frame clones and lacks some. The sample holds around 200,000 clones, under 85% seen once. The sequencing sample was made of PBMCs. All receptors derive from a man in his fifties or sixties in good health and CMV-seronegative.

V is TRBV29-1 and J is TRBJ1-1, with 10 bases identical to TRBD1. Germline CDR1 SQVTM, CDR2 ANQGSEA. Losses at the gene ends were 4 bases for V and 5 bases for J; bases not matched to a gene: 7. The CDR3 runs to 14 residues. This chain's CDR3 is CSVGQRGQGTEAFF. In DNA, the CDR3 is TGCAGCGTTGGGCAGAGGGGACAGGGGACTGAAGCTTTCTTT. The full variable domain, completed using reference TRBV29-1 and TRBJ1-1, is SAVISQKPSRDICQRGTSLTIQCQVDSQVTMMFWYRQQPGQSLTLIATANQGSEATYESGFVIDKFPISRPNLTFSTLTVSNMSPEDSSIYLCSVGQRGQGTEAFFGQGTRLTVV.

This chain uses TRBV9 with TRBJ2-1; TRBD2 might be the D (6 bases). Trimming pared 3 bases from V and 8 bases from J, leaving 27 bases between. Germline assignment: CDR1 SGDLS and CDR2 YYNGEE. The CDR3 extends over 18 amino acids. The CDR3 region is CASSGMTGGPRFGDEQFF. The CDR3 DNA follows: TGTGCCAGCAGCGGCATGACCGGAGGGCCACGTTTCGGTGATGAGCAGTTCTTC.

This clone was seen a few times. The J gene is TRBJ2-7, the V gene TRBV4-1; 7 positions agree with TRBD1. V trimming: 4 bases; J trimming: 2 bases; junction bases outside the gene matches: 5. CDR3 size: 14 residues. Germline CDR1 and CDR2: MGHRA and YSYEKL. The CDR3: CASSPTGNTYEQYF. Here the CDR3 DNA reads TGCGCCAGCAGCCCGACAGGGAACACCTACGAGCAGTACTTC.

This clone came up a few times. At one end the junction does not follow the germline gene, possibly because of a read error. The V and J genes are TRBV4-3 and TRBJ2-3; the match to TRBD2 covers 7 bases. CDR1 and CDR2 from the germline V gene are LGHNA and YSLEER. The CDR3 runs 14 residues. The CDR3 spells CANSLQRGTDTQYF. DNA for the CDR3: TGCGCCAACAGCCTACAGCGGGGAACAGATACGCAGTATTTT.

The chain is built from TRBV29-1 and TRBJ2-1; TRBD1 matches 9 bases. In germline, CDR1 is SQVTM, CDR2 ANQGSEA. Trimming cost V 2 bases and J 2 bases; bases outside gene matches: 7. CDR3 length: 16 amino acids. CDR3 protein: CSVESRQGGAYNEQFF. CDR3 DNA sequence: TGCAGCGTTGAATCGCGACAGGGGGGGGCCTACAATGAGCAGTTCTTC.

Here the CDR3 reads CASSLGLAGSYEQYF. The CDR3, as DNA: TGTGCCAGCAGCCTGGGACTAGCGGGTTCCTACGAGCAGTACTTC. The gene calls are TRBV11-1 and TRBJ2-7; the match to TRBD2 covers 12 bases. There are 15 residues in the CDR3. Germline assignment: CDR1 SGHAT and CDR2 FQDESV (reference sequence). J lost 1 base, V lost 5 bases, and 3 bases had no gene match. Looking up the rest from reference TRBV11-1 and TRBJ2-7 gives the full variable domain: EAEVAQSPRYKITEKSQAVAFWCDPISGHATLYWYRQILGQGPELLVQFQDESVVDDSQLPKDRFSAERLKGVDSTLKIQPAELGDSAMYLCASSLGLAGSYEQYFGPGTRLTVT.

The V and J genes are TRBV5-4 and TRBJ2-3; no clear D. Germline V gene data show CDR1 as SGHNT and CDR2 as YYREEE (reference sequence). Trimming took 4 bases from V and 5 from J, leaving 5 bases between them. The CDR3 sequence is 11 residues long. CDR3 nucleotides: TGTGCCAGCAGCGCAGAAGATACGCAGTATTTT. Protein product: CASSAEDTQYF.

V gene TRBV7-2 combines with J gene TRBJ2-3; TRBD1 might be the D (5 bases). Trimming removed 0 bases at V and 2 bases at J, with 9 bases between. The CDR3 sequence is 15 residues long. From germline, CDR1 is SGHTA and CDR2 FQGNSA. CDR3 coding DNA: TGTGCCAGCAGCTTAGCGTCAGGGCCCACAGATACGCAGTATTTT. As protein: CASSLASGPTDTQYF.

This chain joins TRBV19 and TRBJ1-5; 9 nucleotides line up with TRBD1. The CDR3 is made up of 16 amino acids. V lost 4 bases to trimming and J lost 4 bases; unmatched junction nucleotides: 8. The germline V gene has CDR1 LNHDA and CDR2 SQIVND (reference sequence). As DNA, the CDR3 is TGTGCCAGTAGTAAGGGACAGGGACTCATAAATCAGCCCCAGCATTTT. Protein: CASSKGQGLINQPQHF.

Of note for this clone: Other nucleotide sequences from this sample produce the same CDR3. The gene calls are TRBV19 and TRBJ2-5; 7 bases are a match to TRBD1. Germline CDR1 LNHDA, CDR2 SQIVND (reference sequence). V shed 6 bases and J 1 base; nucleotides not matched to a gene: 5. This CDR3 is built from 14 residues. The CDR3 loop reads CASSRDSFQETQYF. Here the CDR3 DNA reads TGTGCCAGTAGCAGGGACAGCTTCCAAGAGACCCAGTACTTC.

V and J are TRBV18 and TRBJ2-2; 7 bases match TRBD1. The CDR3 loop spans 16 amino acids. Germline V CDR1 and CDR2: KGHSH, LQKENI. The V gene end was trimmed by 0 bases and the J gene end by 4 bases; junction bases not matched to a gene: 5. This chain's CDR3 is CASSPPGGASTGELFF. The DNA of the CDR3 is TGTGCCAGCTCACCACCAGGGGGCGCGAGCACCGGGGAGCTGTTTTTT.